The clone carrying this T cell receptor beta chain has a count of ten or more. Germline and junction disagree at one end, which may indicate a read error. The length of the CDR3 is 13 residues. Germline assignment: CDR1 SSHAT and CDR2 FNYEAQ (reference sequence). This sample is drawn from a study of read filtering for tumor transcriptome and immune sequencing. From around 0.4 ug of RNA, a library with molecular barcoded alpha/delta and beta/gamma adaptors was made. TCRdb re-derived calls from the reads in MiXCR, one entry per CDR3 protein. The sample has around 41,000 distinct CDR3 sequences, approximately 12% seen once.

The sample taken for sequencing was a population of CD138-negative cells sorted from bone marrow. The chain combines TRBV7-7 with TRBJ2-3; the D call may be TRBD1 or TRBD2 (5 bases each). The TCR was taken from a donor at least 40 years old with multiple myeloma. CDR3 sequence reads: CASSSGPGDTQYF. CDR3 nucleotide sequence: TGTGCTAGCAGCTCGGGACCAGGGGATACGCAGTATTTT.